This T cell receptor (beta chain) was identified in a study of cytomegalovirus exposure and HLA in healthy donors. The study's findings and limits: It was shown in a later analysis that HLA-associated TCR beta chains were more clonally expanded than other, equally common chains. Near-uniform donor sequencing depth was presumed by presence/absence analyses. Most of the CMV-associated TCR beta chains (in a later analysis) appeared to be HLA-restricted.

The length of the CDR3 is 17 residues. Trimming cost V 1 base and J 5 bases; bases outside gene matches: 10. Germline V gene data show CDR1 as LGHNA and CDR2 as YSLEER. In its sample, this clone was seen a few times. Its antigen remains unidentified. Both 60 Vbeta primers and 13 Jbeta primers went into the PCR. Measured with immunoSEQ multiplex PCR; TCRdb has only the in-frame clones, and not every one. The table lists about 99,000 clones, roughly 80% of them singletons, with approximately 1.5% in the top ten. Donors had nominal health at sampling but likely had unrecorded immune exposures. The material sequenced was PBMCs. The gene calls are TRBV4-3 and TRBJ2-7, with 11 positions matching TRBD2. This TCR derives from a woman aged 40-49 years in good health and CMV-seronegative. The CDR3 bases are TGCGCCAGCAGCCAAGGGGGACTAGCGGATATATTAAACGAGCAGTACTTC. Translation gives CASSQGGLADILNEQYF.